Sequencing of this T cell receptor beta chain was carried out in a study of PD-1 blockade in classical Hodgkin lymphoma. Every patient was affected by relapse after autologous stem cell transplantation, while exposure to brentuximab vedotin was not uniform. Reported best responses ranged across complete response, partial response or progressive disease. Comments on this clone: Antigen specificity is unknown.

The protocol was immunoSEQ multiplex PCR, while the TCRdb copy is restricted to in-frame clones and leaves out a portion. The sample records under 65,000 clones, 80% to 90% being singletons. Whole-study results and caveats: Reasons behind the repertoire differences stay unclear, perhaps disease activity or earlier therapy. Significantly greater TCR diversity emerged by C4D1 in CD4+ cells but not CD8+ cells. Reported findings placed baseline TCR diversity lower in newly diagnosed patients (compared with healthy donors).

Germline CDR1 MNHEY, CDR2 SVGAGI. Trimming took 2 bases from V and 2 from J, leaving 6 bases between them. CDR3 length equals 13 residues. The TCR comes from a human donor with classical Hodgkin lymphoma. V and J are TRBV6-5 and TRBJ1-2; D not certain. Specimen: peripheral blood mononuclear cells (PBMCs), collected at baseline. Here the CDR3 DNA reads TGTGCCAGCAGTTACCTGGCGAACTATGGCTACACCTTC. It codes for CASSYLANYGYTF.